This T cell receptor (beta chain) emerged from a study of technical replicates of blood from several donors. Profiled with immunoSEQ multiplex PCR; TCRdb holds only in-frame clones, not every one. The sample contains tens of thousands of clones, about 95% of which appear only once. The CDR3 has 16 amino acids. Germline CDR1 is LGHNA and CDR2 is YSLEER. V was clipped by 2 bases and J by 4 bases, with 14 bases between them. The receptor's source is a human donor in good health. J is TRBJ2-2 and V is TRBV4-3; D is uncertain. The sequenced sample was T cells isolated from PBMCs. Written as DNA, the CDR3 is TGCGCCAGCAGCCAAAACGAGGCTACGGGCACCGGGGAGCTGTTTTTT. This translates into CASSQNEATGTGELFF.